Below, 8 T cell receptor beta chains from the same sample are listed, as sequenced in a study of blood T cell repertoires in COVID-19. Sequenced by immunoSEQ multiplex PCR; TCRdb stores in-frame clones only, minus some. The sample carries 150,000 or so clones, approximately 87% recorded once. The sample taken for sequencing was PBMCs or T cells enriched from blood (not recorded which). These receptors all stem from a woman in her forties or fifties who had recovered from COVID-19.

V and J are TRBV2 and TRBJ2-5; the D gene is possibly TRBD1 (5 bases). Germline values: CDR1 SNHLY, CDR2 FYNNEI. The CDR3 runs to 12 residues. V was pared by 8 bases and J by 1 base, with 8 bases between. CDR3 amino acids: CASQGGQETQYF. CDR3 sequence (DNA): TGTGCCAGCCAGGGCGGCCAAGAGACCCAGTACTTC.

The chain carries TRBV29-1 and TRBJ2-1; 8 nucleotides line up with TRBD2. J gave up 5 bases and V 7 bases, and 10 bases lay outside the gene matches. CDR1 is SQVTM and CDR2 is ANQGSEA in the germline V gene. The length of the CDR3 is 14 residues. CDR3 protein: CSARSGGGNNEQFF. The CDR3 region has the DNA TGCAGCGCCAGATCCGGCGGGGGGAACAATGAGCAGTTCTTC.

The chain links TRBV6-2 or TRBV6-3 to TRBJ2-7; D is unresolved. V lost 0 bases and J lost 11, with 17 bases in between. This CDR3 comprises 14 residues. Germline-derived CDR1 and CDR2 are MNHEY and SVGEGT. The CDR3 DNA sequence: TGTGCCAGCAGTTACTCGCTTCTGCAGGATACGGAGTACTTC. Translating it yields CASSYSLLQDTEYF.

A single count supports this clone. This chain joins TRBV9 and TRBJ2-5; 10 nucleotides line up with TRBD2. After removal of 0 bases from V and 5 bases from J, the junction contained 10 bases not matched to a gene. The CDR3 covers 17 residues. Per the germline V gene, CDR1 is SGDLS and CDR2 is YYNGEE. For the CDR3, the DNA is TGTGCCAGCAGCGTAGAGGCTAGCGGGGGCCTCGGGGAGACCCAGTACTTC. Protein: CASSVEASGGLGETQYF.

The rearrangement links TRBV3-1 (or the pseudogene TRBV3-2) to TRBJ2-2; no definite D call. The CDR3 contains 17 residues. V was cut by 5 bases and J by 0 bases, with 16 bases left in between. Germline-derived CDR1 and CDR2 are LGHDT and YNNKEL (reference sequence). The DNA of the CDR3 is TGTGCCAGCAGCTTGTACCAATCCAGGTCGAACACCGGGGAGCTGTTTTTT. It specifies CASSLYQSRSNTGELFF.

The chain combines TRBV6-5 with TRBJ2-1; 10 bases agree with TRBD2. CDR3 length: 15 amino acids. V dropped 5 bases and J dropped 5; count of bases not matched to a gene: 6. Germline V CDR1 and CDR2: MNHEY, SVGAGI. The chain's CDR3 is CASSLTSGANNEQFF. CDR3 in DNA: TGTGCCAGCAGTCTAACTAGCGGGGCAAACAATGAGCAGTTCTTC.

The J gene is TRBJ2-1, the V gene TRBV2, with a weak D call TRBD1 (5 bases). V shed 6 bases and J shed 4 bases, with 7 bases lying between them. Germline CDR1 SNHLY, CDR2 FYNNEI. CDR3 length: 12 residues. CDR3 amino acids: CASSRQYNEQFF. CDR3 nucleotide sequence: TGTGCCAGCAGCAGACAGTACAATGAGCAGTTCTTC.

This clone showed up just once. The CDR3 region has the DNA TGCGCCAGCATCGGGGGGAACAATGAGCAGTTCTTC. Protein sequence: CASIGGNNEQFF. The chain couples TRBV5-1 to TRBJ2-1; the match to TRBD2 covers 7 bases. CDR1 and CDR2 from the germline V gene are SGHRS and YFSETQ. The CDR3 has 12 amino acids. V dropped 6 bases and J dropped 5; count of bases not matched to a gene: 2.